This T cell receptor (beta chain) was documented in a study of spatial heterogeneity in lung cancer. Study-wide findings and caveats: Ubiquitous, expanded tumor-derived TCRs were more frequently observed in blood at resection than at follow-up.

Specified time point: blood at routine non-recurrence follow-up after resection. The germline gives CDR1 LGHDT, CDR2 YNNKEL (reference sequence). The CDR3 has 14 residues. Deletions cut 0 bases from V and 7 bases from J, with 13 bases between. This clonotype came up many times. The antigen is undetermined. TCRdb passed the 5' RACE reads through MiXCR, listing each CDR3 protein once. Of some 36,000 distinct CDR3 sequences detected, around 7.6% appear once; the ten largest clones hold 9.4%. This receptor was taken from a male donor with early-stage non-small cell lung cancer. The gene calls are TRBV3-1 and TRBJ2-7; D gene unclear. The specimen comprised PBMCs, sampled at follow-up. The CDR3 region has the DNA TGTGCCAGCAGCCAAGACGGCCGTTCCAGGGAGCAGTACTTC. Translation gives CASSQDGRSREQYF.